The 32 T cell receptor beta chains below all came from one sample that was sequenced in a study of low-dose radiotherapy and immunotherapy resistance in tumors. Alpha- and beta-chain coverage of first-strand cDNA came from TRAV- and TRBV-specific primers. Over 20 PCR cycles, TCRs were amplified from a constant-region primer and V-primer adapter. TCRdb redid the calling of the reads with MiXCR, one entry per CDR3 protein. The data hold around 68,000 distinct CDR3 sequences, with around 27% observed a single time. The sample's time point: before trial treatment. The sample here was PBMCs, taken before treatment. The receptor set was obtained from a male donor with rectosigmoid adenocarcinoma.

Note on this clonotype: A far larger clone is one base from this, pointing to a likely read error. The genes are TRBV5-5 and TRBJ2-5; 8 bases align to TRBD2. Losses at the gene ends were 2 bases for V and 11 bases for J; bases not matched to a gene: 17. CDR1 SGHKS and CDR2 YYEKEE come from the germline V gene (reference sequence). The CDR3 is made up of 16 amino acids. The CDR3 spells CASSFERELSYNEQYF. CDR3 in DNA: TGTGCCAGCAGCTTCGAGCGGGAGTTGTCCTACAATGAGCAGTACTTC.

This clonotype occurred many times. Germline and junction disagree at one end, which may indicate a read error. The V and J genes are TRBV15 and TRBJ2-5; 7 bases map to TRBD1. The CDR3 runs 15 residues. CDR1 is LNHNV and CDR2 is YYDKDF in the germline V gene (reference sequence). DNA of the CDR3: TGTGCCACCGGCAGATCAAGACAGGGTGGAGAGACCCAGTACTTC. It specifies CATGRSRQGGETQYF.

The chain joins TRBV11-1 to TRBJ2-6; possible D gene TRBD2, 7 bases. CDR3 size: 18 residues. V lost 7 bases and J 1 base, leaving 20 bases between the germline ends. Germline lookup yields CDR1 SGHAT and CDR2 FQDESV (reference sequence). The CDR3 here is CASTIGPGEGSGANVLTF. In DNA form, the CDR3 reads TGTGCCAGCACCATCGGACCAGGGGAGGGGTCTGGGGCCAACGTCCTGACTTTC.

The table lists this clonotype with many counts. V is TRBV2 and J is TRBJ1-6; D uncertain. V was clipped by 3 bases and J by 3 bases, with 3 bases between them. This CDR3 comprises 13 residues. Looked up from germline, CDR1 is SNHLY and CDR2 is FYNNEI. CDR3 nucleotide sequence: TGTGCCAGCAGTGACGACTATAATTCACCCCTCCACTTT. Protein product: CASSDDYNSPLHF.

V usage is TRBV10-3 and J usage is TRBJ2-3; a weak D match, TRBD2 (6 bases). Germline-derived CDR1 and CDR2 are ENHRY and SYGVKD. Trimming removed 8 bases at V and 1 base at J, with 16 bases between. This CDR3 region has 15 residues. The CDR3 region is CAIRAGLTGTDTQYF. CDR3 sequence (DNA): TGTGCCATCCGTGCGGGGCTTACTGGCACAGATACGCAGTATTTT.

The chain employs TRBV28 and TRBJ2-1; 7 bases fit TRBD1. The germline gives CDR1 MDHEN, CDR2 SYDVKM. CDR3 length equals 13 residues. V shed 8 bases and J 7 bases; nucleotides not matched to a gene: 8. The CDR3 region is CASREGGRNEQFF. In nucleotides, the CDR3 is TGTGCCAGCCGGGAAGGGGGCAGGAATGAGCAGTTCTTC.

This clonotype appeared many times. CDR3 sequence reads: CASSYDTQYF. The CDR3 nucleotides are TGTGCCAGCAGTTACGATACGCAGTATTTT. The rearrangement links TRBV6-6 to TRBJ2-3; D is unresolved. Trimming cost V 2 bases and J 6 bases, with 0 bases left between them. Germline loops: CDR1 MNHNY, CDR2 SVGAGI (reference sequence). CDR3 length: 10 amino acids.

This clonotype was seen many times. The chain links TRBV12-3 or TRBV12-4 to TRBJ2-7; D gene unclear. The germline V and J ends were trimmed by 5 bases and 2 bases, with 13 bases remaining between them. This CDR3 is 14 amino acids long. The CDR3 region is CASSPGRRTYEQYF. The CDR3 bases are TGTGCCAGCAGTCCCGGACGGAGAACCTACGAGCAGTACTTC.

CDR3 DNA: TGCGCCAGCAGCCAAGCCGGTGTTACCCGGAGCTACACCTTC. Translation: CASSQAGVTRSYTF. The chain joins TRBV4-1 to TRBJ1-2; D is unclear. CDR3 length: 14 residues. Trimming left V 1 base short and J 9 bases short, with 15 bases between. The germline V gene encodes CDR1 MGHRA and CDR2 YSYEKL.

V usage is TRBV12-3 or TRBV12-4 and J usage is TRBJ2-3; 8 positions match TRBD2. V dropped 5 bases and J dropped 2; count of bases not matched to a gene: 15. The CDR3 totals 18 residues. CDR3 sequence reads: CASSTPSAIAGYTDTQYF. In DNA form, the CDR3 reads TGTGCCAGCAGTACACCTTCGGCAATAGCGGGATACACAGATACGCAGTATTTT.

Many counts were recorded for this clonotype. The chain carries TRBV12-3 or TRBV12-4 and TRBJ2-5; 7 nucleotides line up with TRBD1. The CDR3 runs 13 residues. V gave up 7 bases and J gave up 1 base; unmatched junction bases: 3. This chain's CDR3 is CASKRDSQETQYF. The CDR3, as DNA: TGTGCCAGCAAAAGGGACAGCCAAGAGACCCAGTACTTC.

The chain employs TRBV6-2 or TRBV6-3 and TRBJ1-1; 7 nucleotides line up with TRBD1. V lost 5 bases and J lost 10; bases outside the gene matches: 10. Germline V gene sequence: CDR1 MNHEY, CDR2 SVGEGT. This CDR3 region has 13 residues. CDR3 nucleotide sequence: TGTGCCAGCAGTACGCAGACCGGGACAGCAGCTTTCTTT. The encoded protein is CASSTQTGTAAFF.

The rearrangement uses TRBV7-9 and TRBJ2-1, with a tentative D call TRBD1 (6 bases). CDR1 is SEHNR and CDR2 is FQNEAQ in the germline V gene (reference sequence). This CDR3 spans 16 amino acids. Trimming took 0 bases from V and 5 from J, leaving 14 bases between them. The CDR3 DNA reads TGTGCCAGCAGCTTAGCCGAACAGGGTTTCCACAATGAGCAGTTCTTC. Amino acids: CASSLAEQGFHNEQFF. Combining the CDR3 with reference TRBV7-9 and TRBJ2-1 gives the whole variable domain DTGVSQNPRHKITKRGQNVTFRCDPISEHNRLYWYRQTLGQGPEFLTYFQNEAQLEKSRLLSDRFSAERPKGSFSTLEIQRTEQGDSAMYLCASSLAEQGFHNEQFFGPGTRLTVL.

This clonotype was recorded many times. This rearrangement joins TRBV6-2 or TRBV6-3 to TRBJ2-7; a possible D gene is TRBD2 (7 bases). Germline assignment: CDR1 MNHEY and CDR2 SVGEGT. V shed 7 bases and J shed 2 bases, with 21 bases lying between them. CDR3 size: 16 residues. The CDR3 here is CASNLAGAGLPYEQYF. CDR3 nucleotide sequence: TGTGCCAGCAACCTTGCGGGGGCAGGGCTTCCCTACGAGCAGTACTTC.

This clonotype occurred many times. The rearrangement uses TRBV27 and TRBJ2-7; D is ambiguous. The germline gives CDR1 MNHEY, CDR2 SMNVEV (reference sequence). The CDR3 sequence is 14 residues long. Trimming cost V 2 bases and J 0 bases, with 8 bases left between them. CDR3 sequence reads: CASSLVQISYEQYF. The CDR3 bases are TGTGCCAGCAGTTTAGTGCAGATCTCCTACGAGCAGTACTTC.

Comment on this clonotype: It differs at one base from a far larger clone, so likely a read error. The rearrangement links TRBV20-1 to TRBJ2-1; D might be TRBD2 (7 bases). The CDR3 is 15 amino acids. Trimming cost V 4 bases and J 10 bases, with 23 bases left between them. Looked up from germline, CDR1 is DFQATT and CDR2 is SNEGSKA (reference sequence). CDR3 sequence: CSAIRRGPGSWEQFF. The CDR3 region has the DNA TGCAGTGCTATCCGGCGGGGGCCCGGGTCGTGGGAGCAGTTCTTC.

This clonotype was recorded many times. This chain connects TRBV28 to TRBJ2-5; weak D call: TRBD2 (5 bases). CDR1 and CDR2 from the germline V gene are MDHEN and SYDVKM. Deletions cut 1 base from V and 4 bases from J, with 13 bases between. The CDR3 runs 15 residues. This chain's CDR3 is CASSLSLIRGETQYF. CDR3 sequence (DNA): TGTGCCAGCAGTTTATCCCTGATCCGGGGAGAGACCCAGTACTTC.

This clonotype was observed many times. The rearrangement links TRBV5-4 to TRBJ2-7, with 9 bases aligning to TRBD1. This CDR3 has 14 amino acids. Germline V lookup: CDR1 SGHNT, CDR2 YYREEE (reference sequence). The junction had 5 bases not matched to a gene; V was cut back by 4 bases and J by 3 bases. The CDR3 sequence: CASSNRQGVYEQYF. CDR3 DNA sequence: TGTGCCAGCAGCAACCGACAGGGGGTCTACGAGCAGTACTTC.

This clonotype was detected ten times or more. V is TRBV28 and J is TRBJ2-6; TRBD2 might be the D (5 bases). This CDR3 is built from 16 residues. V lost 1 base, J lost 6 bases, and 13 bases lay in between. The germline CDR1 and CDR2 sequences are MDHEN and SYDVKM. DNA of the CDR3: TGTGCCAGCAGTTTATACAGCGGAGTAATGGCCAACGTCCTGACTTTC. Protein sequence: CASSLYSGVMANVLTF. The complete variable domain, with remaining parts taken from reference TRBV28 and TRBJ2-6, reads DVKVTQSSRYLVKRTGEKVFLECVQDMDHENMFWYRQDPGLGLRLIYFSYDVKMKEKGDIPEGYSVSREKKERFSLILESASTNQTSMYLCASSLYSGVMANVLTFGAGSRLTVL.

This clonotype was observed at least ten times. The J gene is TRBJ2-4, the V gene TRBV20-1; the D gene is possibly TRBD2 (5 bases). Trimming stripped 0 bases from V and 1 base from J, with 10 bases between. The CDR3 is 15 amino acids. The germline gives CDR1 DFQATT, CDR2 SNEGSKA (reference sequence). The CDR3 DNA sequence: TGCAGTGCTAGAGATCCGGGGTTGGCCAAAAACATTCAGTACTTC. It translates to CSARDPGLAKNIQYF.

About this clonotype: The limits of the CDR3 on the DNA are not certain, so only TCRdb's listed CDR3 is given. V usage is TRBV6-2 or TRBV6-3 and J usage is TRBJ2-2; the D call TRBD1 from the table was never checked on the DNA. CDR1 and CDR2 (germline): MNHEY, SVGEGT. The CDR3 numbers 20 amino acids, ends counted. CDR3 protein: CASSPRGWGRTNTGELFFFF.

This clonotype showed up many times. The rearrangement uses TRBV11-2 and TRBJ2-2; D possibly corresponds to TRBD2 (5 bases). V was pared by 1 base and J by 4 bases, with 10 bases between. This CDR3 has 15 residues. CDR1 is SGHAT and CDR2 is FQNNGV in the germline V gene. The CDR3: CASSLVVSGTGELFF. In DNA form, the CDR3 reads TGTGCCAGCAGCTTAGTTGTCAGCGGCACCGGGGAGCTGTTTTTT. The entire variable domain, with the rest obtained from reference TRBV11-2 and TRBJ2-2, is as follows: EAGVAQSPRYKIIEKRQSVAFWCNPISGHATLYWYQQILGQGPKLLIQFQNNGVVDDSQLPKDRFSAERLKGVDSTLKIQPAKLEDSAVYLCASSLVVSGTGELFFGEGSRLTVL.

This clonotype has a count of ten or more. This rearrangement joins TRBV9 to TRBJ2-2; D is tentatively TRBD1 or TRBD2 (5 bases each). V was trimmed by 4 bases and J by 5 bases, leaving 9 bases between them. The CDR3 runs to 13 residues. Per germline, CDR1 SGDLS and CDR2 YYNGEE. The CDR3 DNA reads as TGTGCCAGCAGCCTTTGGGGGACCGGGGAGCTGTTTTTT. Protein: CASSLWGTGELFF. Looking up the rest from reference TRBV9 and TRBJ2-2 gives the full variable domain: DSGVTQTPKHLITATGQRVTLRCSPRSGDLSVYWYQQSLDQGLQFLIQYYNGEERAKGNILERFSAQQFPDLHSELNLSSLELGDSALYFCASSLWGTGELFFGEGSRLTVL.

The chain recombines TRBV5-6 with TRBJ1-6; 9 nucleotides line up with TRBD1. The CDR3 runs 16 residues. Germline lookup yields CDR1 SGHDT and CDR2 YYEEEE. V was pared by 6 bases and J by 5 bases, with 9 bases of the junction left unmatched. The CDR3 region is CASILTGTGNNSPLHF. The CDR3 bases are TGTGCCAGCATCCTCACCGGGACAGGGAATAATTCACCCCTCCACTTT. The entire variable domain, with the rest obtained from reference TRBV5-6 and TRBJ1-6, is as follows: DAGVTQSPTHLIKTRGQQVTLRCSPKSGHDTVSWYQQALGQGPQFIFQYYEEEERQRGNFPDRFSGHQFPNYSSELNVNALLLGDSALYLCASILTGTGNNSPLHFGNGTRLTVT.

This clonotype was seen ten or more times. V gene TRBV6-6 combines with J gene TRBJ1-2; TRBD1 is a possible D gene (5 bases). The ends were cut back, 7 bases at V and 10 bases at J, with 25 bases in the middle. The CDR3 extends over 15 amino acids. The germline V gene has CDR1 MNHNY and CDR2 SVGAGI (reference sequence). Written as DNA, the CDR3 is TGTGCCAGCACACATTCTTCCTATGGGGGGTTTGACTACACCTTC. Translation gives CASTHSSYGGFDYTF.

With respect to this clonotype: A far more abundant clone sits one base away, making this likely a read error. The chain couples TRBV6-2 or TRBV6-3 to TRBJ2-5, with D perhaps TRBD2 (5 bases). V was clipped by 8 bases and J by 8 bases, with 12 bases between them. This CDR3 is built from 11 residues. Germline V lookup: CDR1 MNHEY, CDR2 SVGEGT. CDR3 in amino acids: CASERADTQYF. In DNA, the CDR3 is TGTGCCAGCGAGAGGGCAGATACCCAGTACTTC.

This clonotype was counted at least ten times. The CDR3 bases are TGTGCCAGTACTCGGAACCCCCTCTATGGCTACACCTTC. Residues: CASTRNPLYGYTF. This sequence joins TRBV19 and TRBJ1-2, with unresolved D. Trimming stripped 7 bases from V and 4 bases from J, with 13 bases between. CDR1 LNHDA and CDR2 SQIVND come from the germline V gene (reference sequence). CDR3 length equals 13 residues.

The chain employs TRBV28 and TRBJ2-3; D is perhaps TRBD1 (6 bases). The V gene's germline CDR1 is MDHEN and CDR2 SYDVKM. The CDR3 spans 15 residues. The V end was cut by 6 bases, the J end by 6 bases, with 19 bases between. CDR3: CASSPQRTAGDTQYF. CDR3 DNA sequence: TGTGCCAGCAGCCCCCAGCGGACAGCCGGCGATACGCAGTATTTT. Full variable domain (remainder filled in from reference TRBV28 and TRBJ2-3): DVKVTQSSRYLVKRTGEKVFLECVQDMDHENMFWYRQDPGLGLRLIYFSYDVKMKEKGDIPEGYSVSREKKERFSLILESASTNQTSMYLCASSPQRTAGDTQYFGPGTRLTVL.

The rearrangement joins TRBV6-5 to TRBJ2-7, with 7 bases matching TRBD1. This CDR3 has 13 residues. Germline CDR1 MNHEY, CDR2 SVGAGI. The ends lost 6 bases at V and 5 bases at J; junction bases unmatched: 7. CDR3 in amino acids: CASRETGFHEQYF. The CDR3 region has the DNA TGTGCCAGCAGGGAGACAGGGTTCCACGAGCAGTACTTC.

This clonotype came up many times. The chain couples TRBV6-2 or TRBV6-3 to TRBJ2-7; D may be TRBD1 (5 bases). Germline CDR1 and CDR2: MNHEY and SVGEGT. The V gene lost 0 bases and the J gene lost 0 bases, with 15 bases spanning the gap. There are 17 residues in the CDR3. The CDR3 DNA follows: TGTGCCAGCAGTTACTCCCTGACAGAGGCTCTCTCCTACGAGCAGTACTTC. It yields the protein CASSYSLTEALSYEQYF.

CDR3 region: CSARSGGGEHEQYF. The CDR3 DNA follows: TGCAGTGCTAGATCGGGGGGAGGAGAGCACGAGCAGTACTTC. The V and J genes are TRBV20-1 and TRBJ2-7; 7 positions match TRBD2. CDR3 length: 14 amino acids. CDR1 is DFQATT, CDR2 SNEGSKA, per germline (reference sequence). V dropped 2 bases and J dropped 5; count of bases not matched to a gene: 9.

At least ten counts were recorded for this clonotype. The chain employs TRBV20-1 and TRBJ2-3; 8 positions agree with TRBD1. V was pared by 6 bases and J by 4 bases, with 6 bases of the junction left unmatched. CDR3 size: 13 residues. CDR1 is DFQATT and CDR2 is SNEGSKA in the germline V gene (reference sequence). The CDR3 reads CSASRGLPDTQYF. The CDR3 DNA reads as TGCAGTGCATCCAGGGGGCTCCCAGATACGCAGTATTTT.